Below, one T cell receptor (beta chain) is given with its context. Its antigen remains unknown. The source of the sample is a study of shared clonotypes between healthy human individuals. Study results and limitations: The authors expected sequencing depth to affect clonotype sharing among donors. Naive subsets usually exceeded memory subsets in estimated richness.

At the deep level, the assay was run. In the study's own analysis: Filtering differed because ImmunoSEQ produced junction-only sequences that carried no quality scores. Some clones are missing from TCRdb's copy, which holds only in-frame ones; the method was immunoSEQ multiplex PCR. From that table come the V and J calls and clone size; the DNA was used to work out D and trimming. The table has some 2,100,000 clones, approximately 96% seen once. Germline CDR1 is SGHRS and CDR2 is YFSETQ. The CDR3 covers 15 residues. The J segment lost 5 bases and the V segment lost 1 base, leaving 6 bases of the junction unmatched.

V gene TRBV5-1 combines with J gene TRBJ2-3; 8 bases agree with TRBD2. The source is a young man in good health. Specimen: naive CD4+ T cells sorted from blood. The sample's subset: CD45RA+ positively selected. The CDR3 region is CASSLPSGSQDTQYF. CDR3 nucleotides: TGCGCCAGCAGCTTGCCCAGCGGGAGTCAAGATACGCAGTATTTT.